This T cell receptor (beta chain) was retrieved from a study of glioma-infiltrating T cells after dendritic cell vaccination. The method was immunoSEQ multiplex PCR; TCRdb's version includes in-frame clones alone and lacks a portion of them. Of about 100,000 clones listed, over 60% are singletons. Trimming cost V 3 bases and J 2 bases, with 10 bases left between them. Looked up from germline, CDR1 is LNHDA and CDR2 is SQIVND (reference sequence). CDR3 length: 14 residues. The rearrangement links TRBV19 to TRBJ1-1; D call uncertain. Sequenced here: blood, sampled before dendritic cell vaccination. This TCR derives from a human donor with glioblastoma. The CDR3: CASSIGGTNTEAFF. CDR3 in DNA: TGTGCCAGTAGTATTGGAGGCACCAACACTGAAGCTTTCTTT.